Below are 13 T cell receptor beta chains sequenced from a single sample in a study of cytomegalovirus exposure and HLA in healthy donors. The PCR used 60 Vbeta and 13 Jbeta primers. Libraries were prepared by immunoSEQ multiplex PCR; TCRdb keeps only in-frame clonotypes and omits some of them. The table lists 110,000 or so clones, about 81% of them singletons. Sequencing was carried out using PBMCs. The receptors shown here come from a man aged 30 to 39 in good health and CMV-seronegative.

This clone was seen a few times. No DNA is shown, since the ends of the CDR3 on it are uncertain; the CDR3 is the one TCRdb lists. The chain joins TRBV6-5 to TRBJ1-2. The CDR3 spans 13 residues, counting both ends. Germline assignment: CDR1 MNHEY and CDR2 SVGAGI. Here the CDR3 reads CASRDFRGYGYTF.

This clone was seen only once. The chain is built from TRBV5-4 and TRBJ2-7; possibly TRBD2 for D (5 bases). The CDR3 loop spans 14 amino acids. Germline assignment: CDR1 SGHNT and CDR2 YYREEE (reference sequence). V was pared by 3 bases and J by 2 bases, with 12 bases between. DNA for the CDR3: TGTGCCAGCAGCTCGGGGAAAGGGCCCTACGAGCAGTACTTC. This encodes CASSSGKGPYEQYF.

The J gene is TRBJ2-2, the V gene TRBV5-4; D gene uncertain. CDR1 and CDR2 from the germline V gene are SGHNT and YYREEE (reference sequence). The CDR3 consists of 13 residues. Trimming stripped 2 bases from V and 6 bases from J, with 8 bases between. The CDR3 DNA is TGTGCCAGCAGCTTACAAATATCCGGGGAGCTGTTTTTT. Amino acid sequence: CASSLQISGELFF. The full variable domain, rest sourced from reference TRBV5-4 and TRBJ2-2, is ETGVTQSPTHLIKTRGQQVTLRCSSQSGHNTVSWYQQALGQGPQFIFQYYREEENGRGNFPPRFSGLQFPNYSSELNVNALELDDSALYLCASSLQISGELFFGEGSRLTVL.

By proportion, this clone is medium-sized. The chain uses TRBV27 and TRBJ1-3, with a possible D match to TRBD1 (6 bases). The CDR3 is 15 amino acids. Trimming left V 2 bases short and J 1 base short, with 9 bases between. Germline V gene data show CDR1 as MNHEY and CDR2 as SMNVEV (reference sequence). In DNA, the CDR3 is TGTGCCAGCAGTTTAACCAGGGGTTCTGGAAACACCATATATTTT. It encodes CASSLTRGSGNTIYF.

V and J are TRBV10-3 and TRBJ1-1; 7 bases line up with TRBD1. CDR3 size: 14 residues. Germline assignment: CDR1 ENHRY and CDR2 SYGVKD. V was clipped by 4 bases and J by 3 bases; unmatched bases: 5. The CDR3, as DNA: TGTGCCATCAGTGCAGCCAGGGGGTACACTGAAGCTTTCTTT. Protein product: CAISAARGYTEAFF.

Only one count was recorded for this clone. The V gene is TRBV7-9, the J gene TRBJ2-7; 10 nucleotides match TRBD2. This CDR3 has 15 residues. Per germline, CDR1 SEHNR and CDR2 FQNEAQ (reference sequence). Germline trimming cut 5 bases from V and 5 bases from J; bases unmatched to any gene: 9. CDR3 sequence: CASSQISGRADEQYF. CDR3 coding DNA: TGTGCCAGCAGCCAGATCAGCGGGAGGGCCGACGAGCAGTACTTC.

The rearrangement uses TRBV11-2 and TRBJ2-1; 10 bases are shared with TRBD2. Germline lookup yields CDR1 SGHAT and CDR2 FQNNGV. V shed 6 bases and J 5 bases; nucleotides not matched to a gene: 7. CDR3 length: 15 amino acids. Here the CDR3 DNA reads TGTGCCAGCAGAGACGGACTAGCGGACCACAATGAGCAGTTCTTC. This translates into CASRDGLADHNEQFF. Using reference TRBV11-2 and TRBJ2-1 for the parts outside the CDR3, the full variable domain is EAGVAQSPRYKIIEKRQSVAFWCNPISGHATLYWYQQILGQGPKLLIQFQNNGVVDDSQLPKDRFSAERLKGVDSTLKIQPAKLEDSAVYLCASRDGLADHNEQFFGPGTRLTVL.

The V and J genes are TRBV11-2 and TRBJ2-7; 7 bases match TRBD1. V shed 6 bases and J 6 bases; nucleotides not matched to a gene: 17. The germline V gene has CDR1 SGHAT and CDR2 FQNNGV. The CDR3 has 16 residues. The chain's CDR3 is CASSKTPGQMGSEQYF. Here the CDR3 DNA reads TGTGCCAGCAGTAAGACGCCGGGACAGATGGGTTCCGAGCAGTACTTC.

The chain links TRBV4-1 to TRBJ2-1, with 9 bases lining up with TRBD2. This CDR3 is built from 16 residues. CDR1 is MGHRA, CDR2 YSYEKL, per germline. With 1 base clipped from V and 4 bases from J, the junction kept 5 bases outside the gene matches. CDR3 in DNA: TGCGCCAGCAGCCAAGGCCCAGCGGGGGGTTACAATGAGCAGTTCTTC. This codes for CASSQGPAGGYNEQFF.

The rearrangement joins TRBV6-1 to TRBJ1-5, with TRBD1 matching 8 bases. Germline CDR1 is MNHNS and CDR2 is SASEGT. Germline trimming cut 3 bases from V and 5 bases from J; bases unmatched to any gene: 9. The CDR3 extends over 16 amino acids. CDR3 DNA sequence: TGTGCCAGCAGTGACCGACAGGGGATAAATGATCAGCCCCAGCATTTT. It is translated as CASSDRQGINDQPQHF.

This chain joins TRBV5-1 and TRBJ2-5; unclear D gene. V lost 5 bases to trimming and J lost 5 bases, with 7 bases between them. Germline V gives CDR1 SGHRS, CDR2 YFSETQ. This CDR3 is built from 11 residues. The CDR3 DNA is TGCGCCAGCAGTGAGTCGGAGACCCAGTACTTC. It is translated as CASSESETQYF.

The rearrangement links TRBV28 to TRBJ1-1, with a possible D match to TRBD1 (5 bases). CDR1 and CDR2 from the germline V gene are MDHEN and SYDVKM. The CDR3 sequence is 13 residues long. V shed 5 bases and J shed 5 bases, with 12 bases lying between them. The CDR3 DNA reads as TGTGCCAGCAGTATACGGGGGGGGACTGAAGCTTTCTTT. Its translation: CASSIRGGTEAFF. Full variable domain (missing parts from reference TRBV28 and TRBJ1-1): DVKVTQSSRYLVKRTGEKVFLECVQDMDHENMFWYRQDPGLGLRLIYFSYDVKMKEKGDIPEGYSVSREKKERFSLILESASTNQTSMYLCASSIRGGTEAFFGQGTRLTVV.

The rearrangement uses TRBV4-3 and TRBJ2-2; TRBD2 matches 11 bases. Germline V CDR1 and CDR2: LGHNA, YSLEER. The CDR3 contains 18 residues. V lost 1 base to trimming and J lost 6 bases; unmatched junction nucleotides: 10. CDR3 amino acids: CASSQGELAGGGSGELFF. CDR3 sequence (DNA): TGCGCCAGCAGCCAAGGAGAGCTAGCGGGGGGCGGGTCCGGGGAGCTGTTTTTT.